Described below is a single T cell receptor (beta chain) sequence and its context. Its specificity is unknown. The data were obtained in a study of response to subunit inactivated influenza vaccine. Whole-study findings and limits: The study's authors posited that every seasonal influenza vaccination enlists few new T cells.

The CDR3 has 16 residues. Per the germline V gene, CDR1 is SGHRS and CDR2 is YFSETQ. V was pared by 1 base and J by 7 bases, with 21 bases between. TCRdb fed the RT-PCR reads into MiXCR, producing one record per CDR3 protein. The table includes around 480,000 distinct CDR3 sequences, 16% detected once. The source is a man between 45 and 75 years old who received an inactivated influenza vaccine. Sequenced material: CD4+ T cells sorted from PBMCs, taken roughly 24 months after vaccination. J is TRBJ2-7 and V is TRBV5-1; D could derive from TRBD1 or TRBD2 (7 bases each). Here the CDR3 DNA reads TGCGCCAGCAGCTTGTGGGAGGGGACAGTCCCTCGAGAGCAGTACTTC. Translating it yields CASSLWEGTVPREQYF.